The clone carrying this TCR beta chain was counted many times. What it binds is unknown. Germline CDR1 reads LGHNA; CDR2 reads YSLEER. CDR3 length: 13 residues. The V gene lost 0 bases and the J gene lost 8 bases, with 10 bases spanning the gap. This record comes from a study of T-cell memory formation after mild COVID-19. Study-level information: Most TCR clusters belonged to a single donor.

UMIs and sample barcodes were carried by the TCR alpha and TCR beta cDNA libraries that 5'RACE produced using constant-segment primers. TCRdb itself ran the 5' RACE reads through MiXCR, one entry per CDR3 protein. In the table there are 120,000 to 150,000 distinct CDR3 sequences, around 15% of which are singletons. Study-level results: There was no confirmation that second-wave clones peaking on day 37 were SARS-CoV-2 specific. Among contracting clones, CD4+ were mainly CM/EM and CD8+ enriched in EMRA.

This TCR was sampled from an adult woman who had mild COVID-19 (a few samples of this study predate the infection). Cell type and time point are not known. The rearrangement links TRBV4-3 to TRBJ1-2; D remains ambiguous. Sequencing input: PBMCs or a T cell subset sorted from them (not recorded which). The CDR3 DNA follows: TGCGCCAGCAGCCAAGACACAAATCAGGGCTACACCTTC. Translated, it gives CASSQDTNQGYTF.